The table lists the clone carrying this TCR beta chain with many counts. Its specificity is not known. TCRdb reprocessed the reads with MiXCR, giving one entry per CDR3 protein. The data hold hundreds of thousands of distinct CDR3 sequences, with roughly 10% observed a single time. The data are from a study of T cell repertoires in cytomegalovirus infection. Study in general: Indicated by public TCR beta signatures were CMV infection and matching HLA type. Study results and limitations: Cumulative frequency (of public TCR beta family members) identified carriers of CMV plus the relevant HLA.

The V gene's germline CDR1 is LGHNA and CDR2 YNFKEQ. Trimming left V 1 base short and J 4 bases short, with 10 bases between. This CDR3 is built from 15 residues. The chain is built from TRBV4-2 and TRBJ2-2; D gene ambiguous. The specimen was PBMCs. This clonotype originated in a human donor in good health (CMV status not recorded). Some clones in this sample may be carry-over from other donors' samples. CDR3 protein: CASSQGQAFTGELFF. In DNA, the CDR3 is TGTGCCAGCAGCCAAGGGCAGGCTTTCACCGGGGAGCTGTTTTTT.